This entry concerns a single T cell receptor (beta chain). This CDR3 region has 16 residues. Trimming stripped 1 base from V and 4 bases from J, with 11 bases between. The germline V gene has CDR1 SGHTA and CDR2 FQGNSA. Authors' analysis steps: Estimated nucleated cell counts came from reference gene primer amplification. The data were produced by immunoSEQ multiplex PCR, yet TCRdb's version contains in-frame clones alone and is incomplete. V and J calls and clone size are those listed in that table; D and trimming were worked out from the DNA. The sample holds some 210,000 clones, 82% seen once. This record belongs to a study of blood T cell repertoires in COVID-19. For the study at large: Acute and convalescent COVID-19 specimens originated in the United States, Italy and Spain. From T cells, B-cell-depleted T cells, or PBMCs came the material, which was cDNA or gDNA.

This TCR was sampled from a woman aged 40 to 50 with acute or convalescent COVID-19. Sequencing was done on a sample of peripheral blood. The rearrangement links TRBV7-2 to TRBJ2-6, with D tentatively TRBD1 (6 bases). For the CDR3, the DNA is TGTGCCAGCAGCTTAGACAGGGCAAGGGGGGCCAACGTCCTGACTTTC. This codes for CASSLDRARGANVLTF.